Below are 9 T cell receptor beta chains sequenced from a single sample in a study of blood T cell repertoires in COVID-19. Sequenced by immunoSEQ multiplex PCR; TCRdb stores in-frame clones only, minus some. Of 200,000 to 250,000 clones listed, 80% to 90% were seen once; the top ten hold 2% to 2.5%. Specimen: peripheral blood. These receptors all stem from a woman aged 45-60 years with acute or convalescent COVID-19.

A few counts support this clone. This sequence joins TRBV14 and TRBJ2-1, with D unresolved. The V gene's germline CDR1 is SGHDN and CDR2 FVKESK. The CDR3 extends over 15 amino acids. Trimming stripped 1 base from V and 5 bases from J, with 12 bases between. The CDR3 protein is CASSQGLTENNEQFF. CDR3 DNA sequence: TGTGCCAGCAGCCAAGGACTGACGGAAAACAATGAGCAGTTCTTC.

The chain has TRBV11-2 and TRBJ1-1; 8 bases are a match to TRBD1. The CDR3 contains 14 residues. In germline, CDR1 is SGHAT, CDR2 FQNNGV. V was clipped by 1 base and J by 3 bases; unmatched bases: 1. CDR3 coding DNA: TGTGCCAGCAGCTTAGGACAGGGGTACACTGAAGCTTTCTTT. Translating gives CASSLGQGYTEAFF.

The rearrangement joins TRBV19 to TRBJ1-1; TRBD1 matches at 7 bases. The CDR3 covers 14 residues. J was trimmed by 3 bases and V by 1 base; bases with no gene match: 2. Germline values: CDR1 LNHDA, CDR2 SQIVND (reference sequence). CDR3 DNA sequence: TGTGCCAGTAGTATAGGGGACAGTTACACTGAAGCTTTCTTT. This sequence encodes CASSIGDSYTEAFF.

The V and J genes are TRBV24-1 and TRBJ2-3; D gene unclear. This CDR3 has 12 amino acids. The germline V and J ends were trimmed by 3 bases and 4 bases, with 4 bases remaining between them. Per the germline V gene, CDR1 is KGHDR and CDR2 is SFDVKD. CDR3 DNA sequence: TGTGCCACCAGTGATCTTCCAGATACGCAGTATTTT. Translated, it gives CATSDLPDTQYF.

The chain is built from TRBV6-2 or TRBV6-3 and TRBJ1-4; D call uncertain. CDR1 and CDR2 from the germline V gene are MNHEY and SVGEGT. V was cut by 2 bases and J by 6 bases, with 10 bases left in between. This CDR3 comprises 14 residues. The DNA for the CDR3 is TGTGCCAGCAGTTACCGGGGAAAGGATGAAAAACTGTTTTTT. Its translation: CASSYRGKDEKLFF.

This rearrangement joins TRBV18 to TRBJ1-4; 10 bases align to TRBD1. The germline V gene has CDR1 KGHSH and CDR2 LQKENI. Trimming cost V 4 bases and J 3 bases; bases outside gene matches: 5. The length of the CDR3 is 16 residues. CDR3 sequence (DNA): TGTGCCAGCTCACTCTCGACAGGGGGCCCTAATGAAAAACTGTTTTTT. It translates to CASSLSTGGPNEKLFF.

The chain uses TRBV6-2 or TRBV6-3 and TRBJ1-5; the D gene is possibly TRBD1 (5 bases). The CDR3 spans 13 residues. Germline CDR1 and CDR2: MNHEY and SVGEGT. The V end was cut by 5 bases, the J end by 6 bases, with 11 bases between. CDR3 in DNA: TGTGCCAGCAGTCCGCAGGGTGGTCAGCCCCAGCATTTT. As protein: CASSPQGGQPQHF.

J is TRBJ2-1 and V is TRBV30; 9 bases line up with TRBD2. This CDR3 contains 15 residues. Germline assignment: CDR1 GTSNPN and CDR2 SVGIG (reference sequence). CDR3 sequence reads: CCLGGRARSYNEQFF. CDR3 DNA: TGTTGCCTAGGCGGGAGGGCAAGGTCCTACAATGAGCAGTTCTTC.

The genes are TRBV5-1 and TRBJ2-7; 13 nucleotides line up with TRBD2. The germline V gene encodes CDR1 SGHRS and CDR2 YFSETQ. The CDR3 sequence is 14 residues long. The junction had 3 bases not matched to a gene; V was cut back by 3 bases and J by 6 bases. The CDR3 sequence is CASSSLAGGIEQYF. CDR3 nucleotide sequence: TGCGCCAGCAGCTCACTAGCGGGAGGGATCGAGCAGTACTTC.